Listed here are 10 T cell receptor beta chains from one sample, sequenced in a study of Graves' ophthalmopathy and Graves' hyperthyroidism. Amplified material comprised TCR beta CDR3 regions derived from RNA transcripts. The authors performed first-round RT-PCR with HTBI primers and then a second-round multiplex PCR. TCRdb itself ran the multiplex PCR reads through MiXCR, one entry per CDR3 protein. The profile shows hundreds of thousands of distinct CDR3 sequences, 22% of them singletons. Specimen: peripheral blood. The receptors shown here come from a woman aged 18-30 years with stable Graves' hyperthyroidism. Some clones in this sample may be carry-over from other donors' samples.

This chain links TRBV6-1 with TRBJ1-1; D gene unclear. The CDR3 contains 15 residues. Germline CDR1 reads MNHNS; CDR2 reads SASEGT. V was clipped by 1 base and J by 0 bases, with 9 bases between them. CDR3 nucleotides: TGTGCCAGCAGTGAAGATGCCAGAATGAACACTGAAGCTTTCTTT. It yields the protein CASSEDARMNTEAFF.

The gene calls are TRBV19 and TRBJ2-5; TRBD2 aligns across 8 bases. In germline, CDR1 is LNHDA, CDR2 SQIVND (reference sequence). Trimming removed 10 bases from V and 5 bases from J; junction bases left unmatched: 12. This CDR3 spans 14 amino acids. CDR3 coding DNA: TGTGCCACCGGGGAGCGGGAGTTTGAGGAGACCCAGTACTTC. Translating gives CATGEREFEETQYF.

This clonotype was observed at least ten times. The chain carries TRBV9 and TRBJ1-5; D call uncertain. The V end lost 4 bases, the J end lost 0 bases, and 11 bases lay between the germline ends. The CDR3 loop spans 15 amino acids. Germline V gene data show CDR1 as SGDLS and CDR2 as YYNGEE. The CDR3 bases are TGTGCCAGCAGCCCTTGGAAGAATAGCAATCAGCCCCAGCATTTT. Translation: CASSPWKNSNQPQHF. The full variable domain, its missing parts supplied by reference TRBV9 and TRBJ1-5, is DSGVTQTPKHLITATGQRVTLRCSPRSGDLSVYWYQQSLDQGLQFLIQYYNGEERAKGNILERFSAQQFPDLHSELNLSSLELGDSALYFCASSPWKNSNQPQHFGDGTRLSIL.

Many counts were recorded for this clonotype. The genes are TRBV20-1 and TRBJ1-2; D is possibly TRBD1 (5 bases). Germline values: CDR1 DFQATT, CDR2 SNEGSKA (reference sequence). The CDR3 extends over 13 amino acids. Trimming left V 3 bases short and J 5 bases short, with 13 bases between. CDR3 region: CSARGETPYGYTF. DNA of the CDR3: TGCAGTGCTAGGGGGGAGACACCATATGGCTACACCTTC.

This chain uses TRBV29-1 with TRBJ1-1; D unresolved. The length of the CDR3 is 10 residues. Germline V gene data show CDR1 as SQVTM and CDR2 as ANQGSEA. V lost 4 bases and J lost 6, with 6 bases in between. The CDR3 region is CSVGPAEAFF. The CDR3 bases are TGCAGCGTTGGGCCGGCTGAAGCTTTCTTT.

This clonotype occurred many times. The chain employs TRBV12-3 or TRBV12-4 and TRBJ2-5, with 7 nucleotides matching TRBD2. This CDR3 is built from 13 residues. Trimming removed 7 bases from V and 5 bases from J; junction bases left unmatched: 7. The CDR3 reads CASTLGDYETQYF. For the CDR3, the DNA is TGTGCCAGCACCCTGGGGGACTATGAGACCCAGTACTTC.

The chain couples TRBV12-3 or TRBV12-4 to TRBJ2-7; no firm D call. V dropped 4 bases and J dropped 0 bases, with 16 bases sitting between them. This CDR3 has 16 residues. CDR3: CASSYWTAHTSYEQYF. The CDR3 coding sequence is TGTGCCAGCAGTTACTGGACCGCCCACACCTCCTACGAGCAGTACTTC.

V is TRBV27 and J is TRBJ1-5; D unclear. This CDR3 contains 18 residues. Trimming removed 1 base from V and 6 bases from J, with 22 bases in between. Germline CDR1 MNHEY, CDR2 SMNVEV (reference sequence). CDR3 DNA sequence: TGTGCCAGCAGTTTATGGTTGGGCCAGTCCTTGCGCGTTCAGCCCCAGCATTTT. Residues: CASSLWLGQSLRVQPQHF.

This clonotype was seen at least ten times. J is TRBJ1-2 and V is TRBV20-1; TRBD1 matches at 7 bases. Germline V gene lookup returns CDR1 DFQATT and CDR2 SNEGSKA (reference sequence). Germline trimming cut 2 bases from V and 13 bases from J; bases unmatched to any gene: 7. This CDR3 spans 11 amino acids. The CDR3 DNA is TGCAGTGCTAGACGCTCAGGGGGGATCACCTTC. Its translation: CSARRSGGITF.

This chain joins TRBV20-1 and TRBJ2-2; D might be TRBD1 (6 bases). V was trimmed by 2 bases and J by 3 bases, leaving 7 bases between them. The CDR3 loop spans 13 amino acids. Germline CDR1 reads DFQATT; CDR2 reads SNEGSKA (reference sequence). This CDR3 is CSARKGDTGELFF. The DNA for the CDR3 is TGCAGTGCTAGAAAGGGGGACACCGGGGAGCTGTTTTTT.